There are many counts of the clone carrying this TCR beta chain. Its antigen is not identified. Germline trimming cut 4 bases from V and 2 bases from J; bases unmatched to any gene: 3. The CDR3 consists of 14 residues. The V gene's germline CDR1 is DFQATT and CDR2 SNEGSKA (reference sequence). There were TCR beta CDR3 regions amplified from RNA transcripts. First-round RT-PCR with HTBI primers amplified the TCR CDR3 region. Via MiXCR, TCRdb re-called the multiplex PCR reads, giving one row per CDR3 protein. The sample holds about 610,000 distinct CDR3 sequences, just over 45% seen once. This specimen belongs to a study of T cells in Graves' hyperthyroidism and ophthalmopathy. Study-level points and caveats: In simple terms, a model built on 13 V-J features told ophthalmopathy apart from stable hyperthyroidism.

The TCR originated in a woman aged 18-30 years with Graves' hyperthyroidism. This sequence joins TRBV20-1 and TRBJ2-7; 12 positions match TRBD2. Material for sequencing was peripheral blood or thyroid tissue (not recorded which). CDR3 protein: CSATGLAGPYEQYF. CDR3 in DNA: TGCAGTGCTACAGGACTAGCGGGACCCTACGAGCAGTACTTC.